The rows below give T cell receptor beta chains drawn from one sample of a study of T-cell memory formation after mild COVID-19. TCRdb reanalysed the 5' RACE reads using MiXCR and keeps one entry per CDR3 protein. Of some 440,000 distinct CDR3 sequences listed, around a quarter are singletons. Sequencing was performed on PBMCs or a T cell subset sorted from them (not recorded which). These receptors all stem from an adult woman who had mild COVID-19 (a few samples of this study predate the infection). Cell type and time point are not known. Each CDR3 is given with its conserved first and last residue. The order of the fields is CDR3 protein, CDR3 DNA, V gene, J gene, clone size, D gene. D genes are given only for firm matches. Expanded clones get a size class; other rows say once, few or many, or leave the size out.

CSAADRRETQYF	TGCAGTGCCGCGGACAGGAGAGAGACCCAGTACTTC	TRBV20-1	TRBJ2-5	.	TRBD1
CASSSRDRGRNAYEQYF	TGTGCCAGCAGCTCTCGGGACAGGGGGCGGAACGCCTACGAGCAGTACTTC	TRBV13	TRBJ2-7	.	TRBD1
CSASWVNSPLHF	TGCAGTGCTAGTTGGGTTAATTCACCCCTCCACTTT	TRBV20-1	TRBJ1-6	.	.
CSASRGLEQYF	TGCAGTGCTAGTAGGGGGCTCGAGCAGTACTTC	TRBV20-1	TRBJ2-7	.	TRBD1
CASSTTSEQFF	TGTGCCAGCAGCACAACTAGCGAGCAGTTCTTC	TRBV11-3	TRBJ2-1	.	.
CASSPWGQGAEVGHEAFF	TGTGCCAGCAGCCCCTGGGGACAGGGGGCGGAGGTAGGACATGAAGCTTTCTTT	TRBV7-6	TRBJ1-1	.	TRBD1
CASSLFGAGPPLSTDTQYF	TGTGCCAGCAGCTTATTTGGGGCAGGGCCTCCCCTAAGCACAGATACGCAGTATTTT	TRBV5-6	TRBJ2-3	few	.
CASSVGGGTGELFF	TGTGCCAGCAGCGTAGGGGGGGGAACCGGGGAGCTGTTTTTT	TRBV9	TRBJ2-2	many	TRBD2
CASSHRRNIQETQYF	TGTGCCAGCAGCCACCGGCGGAATATCCAAGAGACCCAGTACTTC	TRBV3-1	TRBJ2-5	few	.
CASRILGELTEAFF	TGTGCCAGCAGAATATTAGGCGAACTCACTGAAGCTTTCTTT	TRBV27	TRBJ1-1	.	.
CASSLPLAGPGTDTQYF	TGCGCCAGCAGCTTGCCCCTAGCGGGGCCCGGAACAGATACGCAGTATTTT	TRBV5-1	TRBJ2-3	few	TRBD2
CASSTGQGILGLFF	TGTGCCAGTAGTACCGGACAGGGGATATTGGGACTGTTTTTT	TRBV19	TRBJ1-4	.	TRBD1
CASSLGGYYTF	TGTGCCAGCAGTTTGGGGGGCTACTACACCTTC	TRBV12-3/TRBV12-4	TRBJ1-2	.	.
CASSLGGLAGGITDTQYF	TGTGCCAGCAGCTTAGGTGGACTAGCGGGGGGGATCACAGATACGCAGTATTTT	TRBV7-8	TRBJ2-3	.	TRBD2
CATSDLGRESEQFF	TGTGCCACCAGTGATTTGGGCAGGGAGAGTGAGCAGTTCTTC	TRBV24-1	TRBJ2-1	few	.
CASSLRGPSTGELFF	TGTGCCAGCAGTTTAAGGGGCCCATCCACAGGGGAGCTGTTTTTT	TRBV12-3/TRBV12-4	TRBJ2-2	.	.
CASSYSGGVSTDTQYF	TGTGCCAGCAGTTACTCAGGCGGAGTAAGCACAGATACGCAGTATTTT	TRBV6-5	TRBJ2-3	few	.
CSARVLAGLTSEQFF	TGCAGTGCTAGAGTCCTAGCGGGACTCACAAGTGAGCAGTTCTTC	TRBV20-1	TRBJ2-1	many	TRBD2
CASSLTGQVEGQPQHF	TGTGCCAGCAGCTTAACGGGACAGGTGGAGGGACAGCCCCAGCATTTT	TRBV7-2	TRBJ1-5	.	TRBD1
CATATGSYNEQFF	TGTGCGACCGCGACCGGCTCCTACAATGAGCAGTTCTTC	TRBV24-1	TRBJ2-1	.	.
CASNRDPNTEAFF	TGTGCCAGCAACCGGGATCCAAACACTGAAGCTTTCTTT	TRBV5-6	TRBJ1-1	.	.
CASSLALTKGSNEQFF	TGTGCCAGCAGCTTAGCCCTGACTAAAGGCAGCAATGAGCAGTTCTTC	TRBV7-6	TRBJ2-1	.	.
CSVKVGEQFF	TGCAGCGTCAAGGTAGGGGAGCAGTTCTTC	TRBV29-1	TRBJ2-1	.	.
CSVDTPSSYEQYF	TGCAGCGTTGACACCCCGAGCTCCTACGAGCAGTACTTC	TRBV29-1	TRBJ2-7	.	.
CASSLVLWGGRNYGYTF	TGTGCCAGCAGCTTAGTCCTGTGGGGGGGCCGTAACTATGGCTACACCTTC	TRBV7-2	TRBJ1-2	.	.
CAWSMGGRGRLFF	TGTGCCTGGAGTATGGGGGGACGGGGTCGGCTGTTTTTT	TRBV30	TRBJ2-2	few	.
CSAWPWIGQGTNYGYTF	TGCAGTGCTTGGCCCTGGATTGGGCAGGGAACTAACTATGGCTACACCTTC	TRBV20-1	TRBJ1-2	.	.
CAWAWDLGRNEQFF	TGTGCCTGGGCATGGGATTTAGGTCGCAATGAGCAGTTCTTC	TRBV30	TRBJ2-1	few	.
CSAPTSYNEQFF	TGCAGTGCGCCGACAAGCTACAATGAGCAGTTCTTC	TRBV20-1	TRBJ2-1	few	.
CATSEGPSPGEQYF	TGTGCCACCAGTGAGGGCCCCTCACCCGGCGAGCAGTACTTC	TRBV24-1	TRBJ2-7	few	.
CAISDSRGGTEAFF	TGTGCCATCAGTGATTCTCGGGGGGGAACTGAAGCTTTCTTT	TRBV10-3	TRBJ1-1	few	.
CASSLYAGGTYEQYF	TGTGCCAGCAGCTTATACGCGGGAGGTACGTACGAGCAGTACTTC	TRBV11-3	TRBJ2-7	few	TRBD2
CASSLGGGMGHEQYF	TGTGCCAGCAGCTTAGGGGGCGGGATGGGCCACGAGCAGTACTTC	TRBV7-9	TRBJ2-7	few	.
CASISETQYF	TGTGCCAGCATATCCGAGACCCAGTACTTC	TRBV27	TRBJ2-5	few	.
CASSPPFGGEKLFF	TGTGCCAGCAGCCCCCCCTTTGGGGGCGAAAAACTGTTTTTT	TRBV7-9	TRBJ1-4	.	.
CSAQPGTVGHEQYF	TGCAGTGCACAACCCGGGACGGTTGGACACGAGCAGTACTTC	TRBV20-1	TRBJ2-7	few	.
CSARRTGHSNQPQHF	TGCAGTGCTAGAAGGACAGGGCATAGCAATCAGCCCCAGCATTTT	TRBV20-1	TRBJ1-5	.	TRBD1